Described below is a single TCR beta chain sequence and its context. The antigen remains unidentified. Some clones are missing from TCRdb's copy, which holds only in-frame ones; the method was immunoSEQ multiplex PCR. Here the sample spans some 130,000 clones, more than 85% being singletons. The entry originates in a study of T cell responses to AZD1222 COVID-19 vaccine. Points from the study as a whole: Donors skewed white British and female; clonal diversity was possibly underestimated.

The germline V gene has CDR1 GTSNPN and CDR2 SVGIG (reference sequence). J was trimmed by 2 bases and V by 2 bases; bases with no gene match: 5. The CDR3 length is 15 residues. The receptor comes from an adult in good health. This specimen consisted of peripheral blood, obtained on day 0 of AZD1222 vaccination. The V call is TRBV30, the J call TRBJ1-3; 8 nucleotides agree with TRBD1. For the CDR3, the DNA is TGTGCCTGGAGTTTCAGGACAGGGACTGGAAACACCATATATTTT. Its protein is CAWSFRTGTGNTIYF.